These 8 T cell receptor beta chains came from one sample sequenced in a study of cytomegalovirus exposure and HLA in healthy donors. PCR was performed using 60 Vbeta and 13 Jbeta primers. Data came from immunoSEQ multiplex PCR; TCRdb stores just in-frame clones and leaves some out. Of more than 110,000 clones listed, 80% to 85% were seen once; the top ten hold over 0.95%. Material for sequencing was PBMCs. These receptors all stem from a female donor in good health and CMV-seronegative.

The sample holds a few counts of this clone. This chain uses TRBV10-3 with TRBJ1-4, with 8 nucleotides matching TRBD1. This CDR3 is built from 17 residues. V lost 4 bases to trimming and J lost 0 bases; unmatched junction nucleotides: 7. Germline assignment: CDR1 ENHRY and CDR2 SYGVKD. CDR3 loop: CAISADRVGATNEKLFF. Here the CDR3 DNA reads TGTGCCATCAGTGCGGACAGGGTGGGAGCAACTAATGAAAAACTGTTTTTT.

This sequence joins TRBV30 and TRBJ2-7; TRBD2 agrees at 9 bases. The V gene end was trimmed by 7 bases and the J gene end by 0 bases; junction bases not matched to a gene: 7. CDR1 and CDR2 (germline): GTSNPN, SVGIG (reference sequence). The CDR3 length is 14 residues. CDR3 sequence reads: CAYISSGISYEQYF. For the CDR3, the DNA is TGTGCCTACATTTCTAGCGGGATCTCCTACGAGCAGTACTTC.

J is TRBJ1-4 and V is TRBV7-9; 8 nucleotides match TRBD1. CDR1 is SEHNR, CDR2 FQNEAQ, per germline (reference sequence). After removal of 0 bases from V and 5 bases from J, the junction contained 11 bases not matched to a gene. The CDR3 consists of 18 residues. The CDR3 DNA sequence: TGTGCCAGCAGCTTAGCTCGGACTGGGACAGGAAAAAATGAAAAACTGTTTTTT. Protein product: CASSLARTGTGKNEKLFF.

Comments on this clone: One junction end disagrees with the germline gene, perhaps due to a read error. The rearrangement uses TRBV18 and TRBJ1-1; 7 bases map to TRBD1. Germline CDR1 is KGHSH and CDR2 is LQKENI. This CDR3 is 14 amino acids long. In DNA form, the CDR3 reads TGTGCCAGCTCCCTAAGGACAGGAAACAATGAAGCTTTCTTT. Amino acids: CASSLRTGNNEAFF.

This chain connects TRBV27 to TRBJ2-5; perhaps TRBD2 as D (6 bases). V was cut by 4 bases and J by 5 bases, with 17 bases left in between. Looked up from germline, CDR1 is MNHEY and CDR2 is SMNVEV (reference sequence). This CDR3 is built from 15 residues. CDR3 in DNA: TGTGCCAGCAGTTCTCCCGGGGGTAGCCAGGAGACCCAGTACTTC. Encoded protein: CASSSPGGSQETQYF.

The chain links TRBV6-5 to TRBJ1-1; no reliable D call. V was pared by 2 bases and J by 0 bases, with 13 bases between. Germline values: CDR1 MNHEY, CDR2 SVGAGI. This CDR3 has 16 residues. CDR3 bases: TGTGCCAGCAGTTACCACCCGAGGGAGATGAACACTGAAGCTTTCTTT. Translated, it gives CASSYHPREMNTEAFF.

This chain joins TRBV25-1 and TRBJ2-2, with D tentatively TRBD2 (6 bases). V lost 9 bases, J lost 7 bases, and 9 bases lay in between. The CDR3 runs 11 residues. The germline CDR1 and CDR2 sequences are MGHDK and SYGVNS. CDR3 protein: CASGGNGELFF. The CDR3 region has the DNA TGTGCCAGTGGGGGGAACGGGGAGCTGTTTTTT.

The chain recombines TRBV30 with TRBJ2-2, with D possibly matching TRBD2 (5 bases). The CDR3 contains 17 residues. V was cut by 2 bases and J by 4 bases, with 20 bases left in between. CDR1 is GTSNPN and CDR2 is SVGIG in the germline V gene (reference sequence). The CDR3 region is CAWSSLGHRDFTGELFF. The DNA of the CDR3 is TGTGCCTGGAGTTCGTTAGGGCACCGGGATTTCACCGGGGAGCTGTTTTTT.